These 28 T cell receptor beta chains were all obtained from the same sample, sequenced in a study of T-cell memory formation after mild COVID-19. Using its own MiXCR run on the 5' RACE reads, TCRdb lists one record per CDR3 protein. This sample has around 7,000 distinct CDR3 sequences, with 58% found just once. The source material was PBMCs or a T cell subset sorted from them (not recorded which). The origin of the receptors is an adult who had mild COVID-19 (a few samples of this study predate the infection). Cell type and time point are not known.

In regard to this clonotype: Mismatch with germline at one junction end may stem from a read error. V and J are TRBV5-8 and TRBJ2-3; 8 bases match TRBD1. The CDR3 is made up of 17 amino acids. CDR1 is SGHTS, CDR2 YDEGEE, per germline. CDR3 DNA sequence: TGTGCCAGCAGTTTGGGACAGGCTAGAACACACACAGATACGCAGTATTTT. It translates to CASSLGQARTHTDTQYF.

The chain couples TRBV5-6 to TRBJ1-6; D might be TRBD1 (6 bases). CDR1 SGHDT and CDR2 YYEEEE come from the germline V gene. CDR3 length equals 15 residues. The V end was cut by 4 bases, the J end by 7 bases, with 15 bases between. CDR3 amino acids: CASSPRGRSNSPLHF. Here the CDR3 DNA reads TGTGCCAGCAGCCCCCGGGGGCGATCAAATTCACCCCTCCACTTT.

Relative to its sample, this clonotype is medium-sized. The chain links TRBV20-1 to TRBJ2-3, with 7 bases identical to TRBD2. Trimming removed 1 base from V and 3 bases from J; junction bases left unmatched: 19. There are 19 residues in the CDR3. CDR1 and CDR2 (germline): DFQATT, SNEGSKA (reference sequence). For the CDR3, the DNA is TGCAGTGCTAGAGTTATAACTCTTGCGGGGGAGGGCTGGACAGATACGCAGTATTTT. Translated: CSARVITLAGEGWTDTQYF.

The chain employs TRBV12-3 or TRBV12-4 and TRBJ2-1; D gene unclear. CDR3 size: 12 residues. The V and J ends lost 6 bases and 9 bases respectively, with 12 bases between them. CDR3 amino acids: CASRRRSGEQFF. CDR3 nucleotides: TGTGCCAGCAGGCGAAGGTCCGGTGAGCAGTTCTTC.

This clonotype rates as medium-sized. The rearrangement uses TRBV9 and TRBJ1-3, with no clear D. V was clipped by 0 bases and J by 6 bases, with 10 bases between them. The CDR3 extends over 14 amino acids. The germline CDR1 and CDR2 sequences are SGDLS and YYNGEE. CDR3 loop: CASSVAGTENTIYF. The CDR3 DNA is TGTGCCAGCAGCGTAGCGGGAACAGAAAACACCATATATTTT.

The CDR3 sequence is CSARDNYEQYF. CDR3 DNA: TGCAGTGCTAGGGACAACTACGAGCAGTACTTC. The genes are TRBV20-1 and TRBJ2-7, with a weak D call TRBD1 (5 bases). The CDR3 is 11 residues long. Germline CDR1 is DFQATT and CDR2 is SNEGSKA (reference sequence). V lost 3 bases to trimming and J lost 3 bases, with 6 bases between them.

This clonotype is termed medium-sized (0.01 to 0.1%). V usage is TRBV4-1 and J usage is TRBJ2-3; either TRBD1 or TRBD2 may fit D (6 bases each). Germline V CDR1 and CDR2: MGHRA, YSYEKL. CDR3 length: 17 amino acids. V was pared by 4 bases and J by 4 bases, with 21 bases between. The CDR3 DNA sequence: TGCGCCAGCAGCCGAAGAGGATTCGGGGGCTTGGCAGATACGCAGTATTTT. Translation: CASSRRGFGGLADTQYF.

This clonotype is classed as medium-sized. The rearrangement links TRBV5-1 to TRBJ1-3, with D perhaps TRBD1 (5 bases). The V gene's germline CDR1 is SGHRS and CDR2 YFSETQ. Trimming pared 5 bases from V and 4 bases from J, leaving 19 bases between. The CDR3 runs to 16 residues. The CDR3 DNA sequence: TGCGCCAGCAGACCGACAGAGCCCTTTCACGGAAACACCATATATTTT. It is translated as CASRPTEPFHGNTIYF.

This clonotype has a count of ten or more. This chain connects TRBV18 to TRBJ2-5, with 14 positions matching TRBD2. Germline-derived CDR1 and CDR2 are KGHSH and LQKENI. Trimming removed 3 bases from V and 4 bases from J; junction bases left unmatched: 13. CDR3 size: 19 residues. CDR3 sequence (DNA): TGTGCCAGCTCACCTCAATTGGGACTAGCGGGGGCCGAGAGAGAGACCCAGTACTTC. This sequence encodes CASSPQLGLAGAERETQYF.

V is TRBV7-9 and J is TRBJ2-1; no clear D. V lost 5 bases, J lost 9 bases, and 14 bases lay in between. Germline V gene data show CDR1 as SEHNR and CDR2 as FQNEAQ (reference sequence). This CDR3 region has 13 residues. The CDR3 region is CASSRPPAGEQFF. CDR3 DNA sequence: TGTGCCAGCAGCCGACCCCCGGCTGGTGAGCAGTTCTTC. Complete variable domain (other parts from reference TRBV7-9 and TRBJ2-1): DTGVSQNPRHKITKRGQNVTFRCDPISEHNRLYWYRQTLGQGPEFLTYFQNEAQLEKSRLLSDRFSAERPKGSFSTLEIQRTEQGDSAMYLCASSRPPAGEQFFGPGTRLTVL.

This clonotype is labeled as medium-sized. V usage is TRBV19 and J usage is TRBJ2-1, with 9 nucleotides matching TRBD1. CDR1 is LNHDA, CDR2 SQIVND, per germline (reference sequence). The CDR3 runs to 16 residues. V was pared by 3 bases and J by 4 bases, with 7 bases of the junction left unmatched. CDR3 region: CASSILGQGLYNEQFF. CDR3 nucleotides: TGTGCCAGTAGTATTCTGGGACAGGGACTATACAATGAGCAGTTCTTC.

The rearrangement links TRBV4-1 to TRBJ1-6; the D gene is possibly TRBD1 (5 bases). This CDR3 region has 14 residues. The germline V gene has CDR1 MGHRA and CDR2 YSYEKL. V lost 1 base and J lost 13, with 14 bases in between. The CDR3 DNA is TGCGCCAGCAGCCAAGCCCCCGGGGACGGTCCCCTCCACTTT. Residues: CASSQAPGDGPLHF.

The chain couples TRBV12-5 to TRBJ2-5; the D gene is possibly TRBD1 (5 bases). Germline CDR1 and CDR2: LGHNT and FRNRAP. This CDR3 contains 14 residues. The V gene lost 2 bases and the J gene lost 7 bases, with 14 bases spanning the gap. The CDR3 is CASGLTGPWGTQYF. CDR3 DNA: TGTGCTAGTGGTTTGACAGGCCCGTGGGGGACCCAGTACTTC. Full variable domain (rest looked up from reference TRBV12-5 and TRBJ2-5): DARVTQTPRHKVTEMGQEVTMRCQPILGHNTVFWYRQTMMQGLELLAYFRNRAPLDDSGMPKDRFSAEMPDATLATLKIQPSEPRDSAVYFCASGLTGPWGTQYFGPGTRLLVL.

CDR3 region: CASSQDTSREKLFF. Written as DNA, the CDR3 is TGTGCCAGCAGCCAGGACACATCGCGTGAAAAACTGTTTTTT. The V and J genes are TRBV14 and TRBJ1-4; a weak D match, TRBD1 (5 bases). Trimming took 3 bases from V and 7 from J, leaving 12 bases between them. Germline loops: CDR1 SGHDN, CDR2 FVKESK. The CDR3 has 14 residues.

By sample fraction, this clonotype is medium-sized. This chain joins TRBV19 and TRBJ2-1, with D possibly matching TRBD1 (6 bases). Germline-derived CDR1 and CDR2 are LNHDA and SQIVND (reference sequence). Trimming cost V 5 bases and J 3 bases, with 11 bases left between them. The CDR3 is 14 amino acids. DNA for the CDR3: TGTGCCAGTAGTTGGGACACGGGCTACAATGAGCAGTTCTTC. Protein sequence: CASSWDTGYNEQFF. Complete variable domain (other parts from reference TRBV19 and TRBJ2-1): DGGITQSPKYLFRKEGQNVTLSCEQNLNHDAMYWYRQDPGQGLRLIYYSQIVNDFQKGDIAEGYSVSREKKESFPLTVTSAQKNPTAFYLCASSWDTGYNEQFFGPGTRLTVL.

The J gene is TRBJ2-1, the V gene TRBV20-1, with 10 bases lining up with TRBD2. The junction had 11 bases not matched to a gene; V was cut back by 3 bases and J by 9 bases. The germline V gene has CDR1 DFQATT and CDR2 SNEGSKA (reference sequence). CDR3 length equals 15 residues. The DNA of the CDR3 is TGCAGTGCTAGGGGTACTAGCGGGGACCGGGGTGAGCAGTTCTTC. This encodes CSARGTSGDRGEQFF.

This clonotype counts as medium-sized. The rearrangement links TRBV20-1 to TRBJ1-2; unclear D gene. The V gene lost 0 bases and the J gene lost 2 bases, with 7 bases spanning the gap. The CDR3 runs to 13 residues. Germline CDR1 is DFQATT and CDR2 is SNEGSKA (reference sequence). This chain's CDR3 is CSARDPGNYGYTF. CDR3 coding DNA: TGCAGTGCTAGAGATCCGGGGAACTATGGCTACACCTTC.

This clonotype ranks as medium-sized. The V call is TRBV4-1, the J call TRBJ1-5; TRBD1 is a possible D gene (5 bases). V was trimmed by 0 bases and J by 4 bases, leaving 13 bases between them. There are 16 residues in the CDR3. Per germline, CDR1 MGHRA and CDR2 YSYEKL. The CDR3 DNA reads TGCGCCAGCAGCCAAGATAACAGGCTCCAGAATCAGCCCCAGCATTTT. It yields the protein CASSQDNRLQNQPQHF.

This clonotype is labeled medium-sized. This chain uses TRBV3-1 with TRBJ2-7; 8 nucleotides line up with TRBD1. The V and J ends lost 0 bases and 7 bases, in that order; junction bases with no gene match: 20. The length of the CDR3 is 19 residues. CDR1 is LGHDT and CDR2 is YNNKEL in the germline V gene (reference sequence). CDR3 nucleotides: TGTGCCAGCAGCCAAGATCCCCGGACAGGGTATCCATTTTCGGGGGAGCAGTACGTC. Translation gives CASSQDPRTGYPFSGEQYV.

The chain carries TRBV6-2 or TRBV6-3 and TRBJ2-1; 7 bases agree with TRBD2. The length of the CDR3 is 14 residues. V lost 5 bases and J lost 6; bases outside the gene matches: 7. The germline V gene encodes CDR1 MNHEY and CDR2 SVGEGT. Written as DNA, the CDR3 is TGTGCCAGCAGTCACACTACGGGGGGCAATGAGCAGTTCTTC. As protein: CASSHTTGGNEQFF.

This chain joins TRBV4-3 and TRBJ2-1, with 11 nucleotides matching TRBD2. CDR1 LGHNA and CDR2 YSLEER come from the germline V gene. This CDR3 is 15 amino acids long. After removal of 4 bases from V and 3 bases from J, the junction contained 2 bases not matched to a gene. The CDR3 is CASSPGTSGYNEQFF. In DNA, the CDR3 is TGCGCCAGCAGCCCCGGGACTAGCGGCTACAATGAGCAGTTCTTC.

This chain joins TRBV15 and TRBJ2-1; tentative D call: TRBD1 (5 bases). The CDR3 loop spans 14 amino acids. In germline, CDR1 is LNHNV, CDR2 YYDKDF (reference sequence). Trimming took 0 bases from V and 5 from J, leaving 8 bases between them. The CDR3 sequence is CATSRDGANNEQFF. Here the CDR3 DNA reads TGTGCCACCAGCAGAGATGGGGCTAACAATGAGCAGTTCTTC.

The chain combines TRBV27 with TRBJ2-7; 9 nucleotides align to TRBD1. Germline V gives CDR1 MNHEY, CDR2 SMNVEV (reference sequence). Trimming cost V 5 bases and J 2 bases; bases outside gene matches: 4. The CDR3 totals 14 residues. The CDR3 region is CASSGRDRAYEQYF. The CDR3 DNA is TGTGCCAGCAGTGGCCGGGACAGGGCCTACGAGCAGTACTTC.

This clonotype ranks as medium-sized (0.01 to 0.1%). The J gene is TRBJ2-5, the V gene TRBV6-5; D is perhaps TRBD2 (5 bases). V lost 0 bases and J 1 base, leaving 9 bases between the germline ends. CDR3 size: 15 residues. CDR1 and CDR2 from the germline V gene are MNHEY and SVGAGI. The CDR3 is CASSYSLAFQETQYF. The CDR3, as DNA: TGTGCCAGCAGTTACTCGCTAGCTTTCCAAGAGACCCAGTACTTC.

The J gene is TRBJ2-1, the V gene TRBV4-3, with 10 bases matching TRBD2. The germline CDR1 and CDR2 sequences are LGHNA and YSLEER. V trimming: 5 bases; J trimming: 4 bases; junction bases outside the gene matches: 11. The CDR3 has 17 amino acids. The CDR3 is CASSSPGGLADYNEQFF. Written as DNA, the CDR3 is TGCGCCAGCAGCTCCCCCGGAGGACTAGCGGATTACAATGAGCAGTTCTTC.

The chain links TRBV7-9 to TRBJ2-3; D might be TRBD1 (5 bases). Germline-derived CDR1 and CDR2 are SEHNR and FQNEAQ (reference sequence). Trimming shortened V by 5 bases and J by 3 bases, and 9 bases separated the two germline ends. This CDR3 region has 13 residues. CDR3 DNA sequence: TGTGCCAGCAGCCCAGGGTTGACAGATACGCAGTATTTT. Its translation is CASSPGLTDTQYF.

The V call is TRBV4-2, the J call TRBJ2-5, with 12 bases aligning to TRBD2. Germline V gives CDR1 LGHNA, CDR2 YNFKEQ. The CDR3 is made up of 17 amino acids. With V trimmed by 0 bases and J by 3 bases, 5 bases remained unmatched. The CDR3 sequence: CASSQELAGGVEETQYF. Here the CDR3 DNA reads TGTGCCAGCAGCCAAGAACTAGCGGGGGGAGTTGAAGAGACCCAGTACTTC.

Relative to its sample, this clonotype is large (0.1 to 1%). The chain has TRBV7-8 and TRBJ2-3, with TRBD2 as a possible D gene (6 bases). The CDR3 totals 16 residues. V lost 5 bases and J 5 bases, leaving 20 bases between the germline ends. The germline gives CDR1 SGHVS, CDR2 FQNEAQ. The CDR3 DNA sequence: TGTGCCAGCAGCCCGCCTGGGCTGGAGGGTAGAGATACGCAGTATTTT. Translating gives CASSPPGLEGRDTQYF.